The TCR beta chain described here comes from a study of T cell repertoires in cytomegalovirus infection. Study-level background: Selected CMV epitopes included recently identified HLA-C-restricted ones as well as well-studied HLA-B-restricted ones.

TCRdb reprocessed the reads via MiXCR and lists one record per CDR3 protein. The data contain approximately 390,000 distinct CDR3 sequences, roughly 34% of them singletons. V lost 1 base to trimming and J lost 2 bases, with 9 bases between them. CDR3 length: 15 residues. Germline V gives CDR1 SGHVS, CDR2 FNYEAQ. This clonotype occurred a few times. Its cognate antigen is unknown. The sequence was obtained from a human donor in good health (CMV status not recorded). Some clones in this sample may be carry-over from other donors' samples. This chain links TRBV7-6 with TRBJ1-3, with a tentative D call TRBD1 (6 bases). The sequencing here drew on cultured PBMCs, taken from culture after CMV antigen stimulation. The CDR3 sequence: CASSLDEGAGNTIYF. CDR3 DNA: TGTGCCAGCAGCTTAGACGAGGGGGCTGGAAACACCATATATTTT.